A single sample gave rise to the 10 T cell receptor beta chains below, sequenced in a study of cytomegalovirus exposure and HLA in healthy donors. The primer mix had 60 Vbeta and 13 Jbeta primers. Assay: immunoSEQ multiplex PCR; the TCRdb copy retains only in-frame clones and omits some. The sample yields about 200,000 clones, about four fifths seen once. Source material: PBMCs. The receptor set was obtained from a boy aged 2 to 10 in good health and CMV-seronegative.

J is TRBJ1-2 and V is TRBV5-1; 9 bases match TRBD1. The germline CDR1 and CDR2 sequences are SGHRS and YFSETQ. The CDR3 is 18 amino acids. With V trimmed by 8 bases and J by 2 bases, 19 bases remained unmatched. The CDR3: CASRIRPGTGIGNYGYTF. DNA of the CDR3: TGCGCCAGTCGTATCCGTCCCGGGACAGGGATCGGGAACTATGGCTACACCTTC. Looking up the rest from reference TRBV5-1 and TRBJ1-2 gives the full variable domain: KAGVTQTPRYLIKTRGQQVTLSCSPISGHRSVSWYQQTPGQGLQFLFEYFSETQRNKGNFPGRFSGRQFSNSRSEMNVSTLELGDSALYLCASRIRPGTGIGNYGYTFGSGTRLTVV.

This sequence joins TRBV5-6 and TRBJ2-7, with D tentatively TRBD2 (6 bases). The CDR3 sequence is 12 residues long. CDR1 and CDR2 (germline): SGHDT, YYEEEE. Trimming shortened V by 6 bases and J by 4 bases, and 11 bases separated the two germline ends. DNA for the CDR3: TGTGCCAGCACTTATGGGGGGTACGAGCAGTACTTC. Its protein product is CASTYGGYEQYF.

This chain joins TRBV7-2 and TRBJ1-1; the D gene is possibly TRBD1 (5 bases). The germline gives CDR1 SGHTA, CDR2 FQGNSA. Trimming left V 1 base short and J 2 bases short, with 8 bases between. This CDR3 spans 14 amino acids. The CDR3 DNA sequence: TGTGCCAGCAGCTTAGACAGGAGAAACACTGAAGCTTTCTTT. This translates into CASSLDRRNTEAFF.

The chain recombines TRBV19 with TRBJ1-5; tentative D call: TRBD1 (5 bases). V lost 5 bases and J lost 0, with 14 bases in between. The length of the CDR3 is 16 residues. CDR1 and CDR2 from the germline V gene are LNHDA and SQIVND (reference sequence). The DNA for the CDR3 is TGTGCCAGTAGTTTCCGACAGACCTATAGCAATCAGCCCCAGCATTTT. As protein: CASSFRQTYSNQPQHF.

V usage is TRBV2 and J usage is TRBJ2-5; perhaps TRBD2 as D (5 bases). V was cut by 3 bases and J by 3 bases, with 8 bases left in between. CDR1 SNHLY and CDR2 FYNNEI come from the germline V gene. This CDR3 has 13 residues. DNA of the CDR3: TGTGCCAGCAGTGATGAGAGGGAAGAGACCCAGTACTTC. Translating it yields CASSDEREETQYF. The full variable domain, completed using reference TRBV2 and TRBJ2-5, is EPEVTQTPSHQVTQMGQEVILRCVPISNHLYFYWYRQILGQKVEFLVSFYNNEISEKSEIFDDQFSVERPDGSNFTLKIRSTKLEDSAMYFCASSDEREETQYFGPGTRLLVL.

This chain uses TRBV7-2 with TRBJ2-3, with TRBD2 matching 9 bases. With 1 base clipped from V and 1 base from J, the junction kept 3 bases outside the gene matches. The CDR3 runs 16 residues. Germline V gene data show CDR1 as SGHTA and CDR2 as FQGNSA. The CDR3 spells CASSLVPSGGTDTQYF. Written as DNA, the CDR3 is TGTGCCAGCAGCTTAGTTCCTAGCGGGGGCACAGATACGCAGTATTTT.

The CDR3 region has the DNA TGTGCCAGCAGCTTAGGACTAGCGGGGATCACCGGGGAGCTGTTTTTT. Translation gives CASSLGLAGITGELFF. The rearrangement links TRBV7-9 to TRBJ2-2, with 11 bases fitting TRBD2. With V trimmed by 1 base and J by 4 bases, 2 bases remained unmatched. This CDR3 region has 16 residues. Looked up from germline, CDR1 is SEHNR and CDR2 is FQNEAQ (reference sequence).

The V and J genes are TRBV6-1 and TRBJ2-7; possibly TRBD1 for D (5 bases). Germline CDR1 and CDR2: MNHNS and SASEGT. This CDR3 has 16 amino acids. Deletions cut 1 base from V and 3 bases from J, with 16 bases between. This CDR3 is CASSEDGAGIIYEQYF. The CDR3 coding sequence is TGTGCCAGCAGTGAAGACGGCGCAGGGATAATCTACGAGCAGTACTTC.

The sample holds one count of this clone. The chain has TRBV7-9 and TRBJ2-7; TRBD2 matches 8 bases. Germline values: CDR1 SEHNR, CDR2 FQNEAQ (reference sequence). This CDR3 contains 13 residues. V dropped 8 bases and J dropped 5; count of bases not matched to a gene: 8. The CDR3 loop reads CASGGGRGDEQYF. CDR3 in DNA: TGTGCCAGCGGCGGGGGGCGCGGAGACGAGCAGTACTTC.

The rearrangement joins TRBV6-1 to TRBJ2-7; TRBD2 is a possible D gene (6 bases). The CDR3 runs to 14 residues. Germline values: CDR1 MNHNS, CDR2 SASEGT. The V end lost 5 bases, the J end lost 1 base, and 12 bases lay between the germline ends. The CDR3 is CASSMGGESYEQYF. In DNA form, the CDR3 reads TGTGCCAGCAGTATGGGCGGGGAATCCTACGAGCAGTACTTC.